The present T cell receptor beta chain was sequenced within a study of T cell repertoires and HLA-DP antigens. Method: immunoSEQ multiplex PCR; TCRdb's copy keeps in-frame clones and lacks some. Seen here are around 2,000 clones, under 85% observed once, and the top ten hold around 27%. The CDR3 extends over 13 amino acids. In germline, CDR1 is MGHDK, CDR2 SYGVNS. V dropped 8 bases and J dropped 6; count of bases not matched to a gene: 10. CD4+ cells expanded for more than 13 days were restimulated roughly 25 h with allogeneic-DPB1 HeLa cells. HeLa stimulator cells carried retrovirally transduced HLA-DPA1/DPB1, HLA-DM, invariant chain and CD80. General study findings and limits: Against one allele, clones undetected before culture averaged around 40%; against the other, approximately 51%.

The TCR comes from a woman between 18 and 30 years old in good health and CMV-seronegative. V is TRBV25-1 and J is TRBJ2-7, with 7 bases matching TRBD1. Material for sequencing was CD137- CD4+ T cells from cultured PBMCs. In DNA, the CDR3 is TGTGCCAGCGCCGGGACAGCGACCTCCGAGCAGTACTTC. Its translation: CASAGTATSEQYF.